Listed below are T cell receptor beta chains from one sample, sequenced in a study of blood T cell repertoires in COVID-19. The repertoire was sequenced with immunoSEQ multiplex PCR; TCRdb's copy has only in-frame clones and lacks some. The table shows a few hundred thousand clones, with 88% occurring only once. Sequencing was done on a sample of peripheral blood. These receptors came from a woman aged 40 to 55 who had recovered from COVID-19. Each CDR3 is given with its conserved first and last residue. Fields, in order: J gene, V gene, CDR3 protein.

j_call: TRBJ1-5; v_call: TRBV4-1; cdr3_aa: CASSQQQGGNQPQHF
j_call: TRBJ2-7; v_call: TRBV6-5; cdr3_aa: CASRGSGRSYEQYF
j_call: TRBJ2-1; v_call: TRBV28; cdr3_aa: CASSLSGRPPNEQFF
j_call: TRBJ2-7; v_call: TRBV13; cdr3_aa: CASSQGVGGYEQYF
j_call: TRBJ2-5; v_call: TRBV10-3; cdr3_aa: CAISGLTSGEETQYF
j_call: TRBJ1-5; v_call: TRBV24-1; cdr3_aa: CATSEPGDRGGPQHF
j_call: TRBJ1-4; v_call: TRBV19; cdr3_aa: CASSSPRQGNNEKLFF
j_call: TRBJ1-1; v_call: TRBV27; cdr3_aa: CASSLGGREAFF
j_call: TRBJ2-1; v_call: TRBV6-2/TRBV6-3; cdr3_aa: CASSYPAGTSGRGEQFF
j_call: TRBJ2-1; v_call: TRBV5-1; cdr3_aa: CASSRGSSGDNEQFF
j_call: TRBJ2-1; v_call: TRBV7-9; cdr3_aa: CASSLVENGYNEQFF
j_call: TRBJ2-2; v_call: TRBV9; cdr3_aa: CASSPQTGGRTGELFF
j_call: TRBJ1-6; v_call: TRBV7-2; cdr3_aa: CASSLDATGFRALHF
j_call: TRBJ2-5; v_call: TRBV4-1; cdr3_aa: CASSPRGTSGVASETQYF
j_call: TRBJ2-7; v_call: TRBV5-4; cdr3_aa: CASSLGGGSRPHEQYF
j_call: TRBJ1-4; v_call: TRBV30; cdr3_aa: CAWSDKGRRGEKLFF
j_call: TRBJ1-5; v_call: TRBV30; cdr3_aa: CAWSVGGVGQPQHF
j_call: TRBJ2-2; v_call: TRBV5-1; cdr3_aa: CASSLESGVNTGELFF
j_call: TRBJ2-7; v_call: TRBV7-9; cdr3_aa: CASSPQRPPYEQYF
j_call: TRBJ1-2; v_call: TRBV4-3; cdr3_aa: CASSRQEAEGYTF
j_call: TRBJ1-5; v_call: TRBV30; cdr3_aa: CACTPGAGQPQHF
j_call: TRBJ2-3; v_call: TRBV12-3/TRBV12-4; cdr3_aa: CASNNGGDTQYF
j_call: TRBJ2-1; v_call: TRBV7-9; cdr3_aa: CASSPGEYYNEQFF
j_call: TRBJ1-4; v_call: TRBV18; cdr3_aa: CASSPWEESEKLFF
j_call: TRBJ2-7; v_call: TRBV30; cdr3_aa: CAWSVLRQGLAPYEQYF
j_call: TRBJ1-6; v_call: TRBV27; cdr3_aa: CASSLGTGGRSPLHF
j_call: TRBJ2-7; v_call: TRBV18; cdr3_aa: CASSPLTGGPSYEQYF
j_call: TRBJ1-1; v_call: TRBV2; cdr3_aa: CASSWAREAFF
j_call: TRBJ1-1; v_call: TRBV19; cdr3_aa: CASRLGLGGEAFF
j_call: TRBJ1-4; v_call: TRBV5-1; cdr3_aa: CASRGTGPTNEKLFF
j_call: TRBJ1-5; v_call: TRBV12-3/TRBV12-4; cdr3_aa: CASGGGHNQPQHF
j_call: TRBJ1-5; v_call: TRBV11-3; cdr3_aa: CASSSPGTGGLESNQPQHF